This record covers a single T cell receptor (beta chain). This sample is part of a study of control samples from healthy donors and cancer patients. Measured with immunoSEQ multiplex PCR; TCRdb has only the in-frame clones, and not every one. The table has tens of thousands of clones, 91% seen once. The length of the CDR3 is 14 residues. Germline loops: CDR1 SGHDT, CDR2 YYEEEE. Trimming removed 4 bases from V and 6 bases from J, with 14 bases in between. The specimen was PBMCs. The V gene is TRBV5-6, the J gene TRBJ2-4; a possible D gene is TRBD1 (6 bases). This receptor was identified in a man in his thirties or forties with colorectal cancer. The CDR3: CASSMPGQSNIQYF. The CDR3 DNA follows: TGTGCCAGCAGCATGCCCGGACAGTCAAACATTCAGTACTTC.